This T cell receptor (beta chain) was captured by sequencing in a study of vaccination effects on CD4 cells after COVID-19. Looking at the study overall: Median timing of post-vaccine samples was 72 days after the second dose.

Viral peptide pools were used in the ViraFEST assay to expand antigen-specific CD4+ T cells, and sequencing came afterward. With roughly nine days of culture completed, CD4+ T cells were isolated. Participants were vaccinated with two doses of either the BNT162b2 or mRNA-1273 vaccine. Using immunoSEQ multiplex PCR, the repertoire was profiled, and TCRdb retains in-frame clones only, with some absent. The sample has about 60,000 clones, roughly three quarters seen once; the top ten hold roughly 2%. Trimming removed 9 bases at V and 0 bases at J, with 21 bases between. CDR3 length: 17 amino acids. The germline gives CDR1 MDHEN, CDR2 SYDVKM. As regards this clone: Its antigen remains unknown.

The receptor's source is a human donor who received a COVID-19 vaccine. The V and J genes are TRBV28 and TRBJ2-1; unclear D gene. The input for sequencing was CD4+ T cells from PBMCs cultured with HCoV-OC43 spike peptides, taken after COVID-19 vaccination. This sample's subset: HCoV-OC43 spike overlapping peptide pool stimulation. CDR3 bases: TGTGCCAGTAGCTCTCCCCGGACGGGTCGCTCCTACAATGAGCAGTTCTTC. Translation gives CASSSPRTGRSYNEQFF.